These 29 T cell receptor beta chains were all obtained from the same sample, sequenced in a study of blood T cell repertoires in COVID-19. Repertoires were generated with immunoSEQ multiplex PCR, while TCRdb's copy carries only in-frame clones and drops some. The table has some 97,000 clones, about 80% seen once. Sequenced: peripheral blood. Source of these receptors: an older man with active or convalescent COVID-19.

This chain joins TRBV24-1 and TRBJ2-1, with TRBD2 identical over 7 bases. This CDR3 has 17 residues. From germline, CDR1 is KGHDR and CDR2 SFDVKD. The junction had 10 bases not matched to a gene; V was cut back by 2 bases and J by 4 bases. CDR3 region: CATSDSLPAGTYNEQFF. The CDR3 DNA reads TGTGCCACCAGTGATTCCCTACCAGCGGGAACTTACAATGAGCAGTTCTTC.

The chain is built from TRBV5-1 and TRBJ2-7; the match to TRBD2 covers 7 bases. The CDR3 has 14 residues. The J segment lost 1 base and the V segment lost 5 bases, leaving 6 bases of the junction unmatched. Germline V gene lookup returns CDR1 SGHRS and CDR2 YFSETQ. The DNA for the CDR3 is TGCGCCAGCAGGGGGGGGGATTGGTCCTACGAGCAGTACTTC. It translates to CASRGGDWSYEQYF.

The gene calls are TRBV7-6 and TRBJ1-1; possibly TRBD1 for D (6 bases). The CDR3 consists of 16 residues. V lost 5 bases, J lost 1 base, and 17 bases lay in between. The germline gives CDR1 SGHVS, CDR2 FNYEAQ. CDR3 sequence: CASSTPPGHQNTEAFF. DNA of the CDR3: TGTGCCAGCAGCACCCCCCCGGGACACCAGAACACTGAAGCTTTCTTT.

The chain couples TRBV7-2 to TRBJ2-7, with D possibly being TRBD2 (6 bases). V shed 1 base and J shed 3 bases, with 10 bases lying between them. The CDR3 contains 14 residues. Germline V gene lookup returns CDR1 SGHTA and CDR2 FQGNSA. As DNA, the CDR3 is TGTGCCAGCAGCTTAGAGGGACTTAGCTACGAGCAGTACTTC. It is translated as CASSLEGLSYEQYF.

The J gene is TRBJ2-3, the V gene TRBV29-1, with 8 positions matching TRBD2. J was trimmed by 3 bases and V by 7 bases; bases with no gene match: 9. CDR3 length equals 14 residues. The V gene's germline CDR1 is SQVTM and CDR2 ANQGSEA. CDR3 protein: CSAGGGLGTDTQYF. The CDR3, as DNA: TGCAGCGCCGGGGGGGGCTTGGGAACAGATACGCAGTATTTT.

This chain joins TRBV5-5 and TRBJ1-1; D ambiguous. CDR3 length: 15 residues. Germline V lookup: CDR1 SGHKS, CDR2 YYEKEE (reference sequence). Trimming shortened V by 0 bases and J by 6 bases, and 15 bases separated the two germline ends. This CDR3 reads CASSLGSGVRPEAFF. DNA for the CDR3: TGTGCCAGCAGCTTGGGTTCCGGGGTACGGCCTGAAGCTTTCTTT.

This chain uses TRBV10-3 with TRBJ1-5; possible D gene TRBD1, 5 bases. This CDR3 has 17 residues. Trimming removed 3 bases from V and 1 base from J, with 16 bases in between. Germline CDR1 is ENHRY and CDR2 is SYGVKD. CDR3 residues: CAISDPDEGASNQPQHF. The CDR3 region has the DNA TGTGCCATCAGTGACCCAGACGAAGGGGCGAGCAATCAGCCCCAGCATTTT.

The V and J genes are TRBV7-9 and TRBJ2-1, with 8 bases lining up with TRBD1. Germline assignment: CDR1 SEHNR and CDR2 FQNEAQ (reference sequence). Trimming removed 1 base from V and 10 bases from J; junction bases left unmatched: 0. The CDR3 is 12 amino acids. CDR3 sequence (DNA): TGTGCCAGCAGCTTAGGGGACAGGGAGCAGTTCTTC. Its protein product is CASSLGDREQFF.

The rearrangement uses TRBV4-1 and TRBJ2-6; D is perhaps TRBD2 (6 bases). From germline, CDR1 is MGHRA and CDR2 YSYEKL. V was clipped by 4 bases and J by 2 bases, with 12 bases between them. This CDR3 is built from 16 residues. In DNA form, the CDR3 reads TGCGCCAGCAGCCTCCAATCGGGGGCTGGGGCCAACGTCCTGACTTTC. Amino acids: CASSLQSGAGANVLTF.

V usage is TRBV19 and J usage is TRBJ1-2; 9 bases align to TRBD1. This CDR3 spans 15 amino acids. V was pared by 7 bases and J by 5 bases, with 11 bases of the junction left unmatched. Germline values: CDR1 LNHDA, CDR2 SQIVND (reference sequence). CDR3 sequence reads: CASTGGTGRNYGYTF. CDR3 DNA sequence: TGTGCCAGTACCGGGGGGACAGGGAGGAATTATGGCTACACCTTC.

The chain combines TRBV5-1 with TRBJ2-3, with TRBD2 identical over 9 bases. Germline V gene data show CDR1 as SGHRS and CDR2 as YFSETQ. The CDR3 extends over 15 amino acids. V gave up 4 bases and J gave up 5 bases; unmatched junction bases: 8. The DNA of the CDR3 is TGCGCCAGCAGCGCTCTAGCGGGGATGGGAGATACGCAGTATTTT. Amino acid sequence: CASSALAGMGDTQYF.

V gene TRBV7-3 combines with J gene TRBJ2-6, with 7 bases matching TRBD1. The CDR3 has 17 residues. Trimming at V came to 2 bases and at J to 0 bases, leaving 4 bases not matched to a gene. Germline V gives CDR1 SGHTA, CDR2 FQGTGA. The CDR3 sequence is CASSLGDSFSGANVLTF. The DNA of the CDR3 is TGTGCCAGCAGCTTAGGGGACAGTTTCTCTGGGGCCAACGTCCTGACTTTC.

This chain uses TRBV6-1 with TRBJ1-2; 9 positions match TRBD1. This CDR3 contains 15 residues. CDR1 is MNHNS, CDR2 SASEGT, per germline. Trimming removed 3 bases from V and 3 bases from J; junction bases left unmatched: 5. CDR3 sequence: CASSETGGYYYGYTF. CDR3 nucleotide sequence: TGTGCCAGCAGTGAGACAGGGGGATACTACTATGGCTACACCTTC.

The rearrangement uses TRBV24-1 and TRBJ2-3; 14 bases agree with TRBD2. From germline, CDR1 is KGHDR and CDR2 SFDVKD. The CDR3 is made up of 15 amino acids. The junction had 4 bases not matched to a gene; V was cut back by 6 bases and J by 6 bases. CDR3 coding DNA: TGTGCCACCAGTCGGACTAGCGGGAGGTCCGATACGCAGTATTTT. It codes for CATSRTSGRSDTQYF.

The rearrangement links TRBV12-1 to TRBJ2-5; the table's D call TRBD2 went unverified against the DNA. TRBV12-1 is reported as a pseudogene. This CDR3 comprises 14 residues. Here the CDR3 DNA reads TGTGCCAGCAGCGCCAGGACTAGCGGAGAGACCCAGTACTTC. Protein sequence: CASSARTSGETQYF.

V and J are TRBV28 and TRBJ1-5; D remains ambiguous. CDR1 is MDHEN, CDR2 SYDVKM, per germline. This CDR3 is 11 amino acids long. V was cut by 4 bases and J by 11 bases, with 9 bases left in between. For the CDR3, the DNA is TGTGCCAGCAGTTCCCCCGGGACCCAGCATTTT. Translated: CASSSPGTQHF. Looking up the rest from reference TRBV28 and TRBJ1-5 gives the full variable domain: DVKVTQSSRYLVKRTGEKVFLECVQDMDHENMFWYRQDPGLGLRLIYFSYDVKMKEKGDIPEGYSVSREKKERFSLILESASTNQTSMYLCASSSPGTQHFGDGTRLSIL.

The chain is built from TRBV28 and TRBJ1-5; 7 bases are shared with TRBD1. V was pared by 6 bases and J by 3 bases, with 5 bases of the junction left unmatched. This CDR3 contains 14 residues. The germline V gene encodes CDR1 MDHEN and CDR2 SYDVKM. CDR3 sequence reads: CASSNRGNNQPQHF. CDR3 bases: TGTGCCAGCAGCAACAGGGGTAACAATCAGCCCCAGCATTTT.

V gene TRBV30 combines with J gene TRBJ1-1; 9 positions agree with TRBD1. Germline V gene sequence: CDR1 GTSNPN, CDR2 SVGIG (reference sequence). The junction had 7 bases not matched to a gene; V was cut back by 3 bases and J by 5 bases. The CDR3 is made up of 14 amino acids. For the CDR3, the DNA is TGTGCCTGGAGGGCACAGGGGGCGAGTACTGAAGCTTTCTTT. It specifies CAWRAQGASTEAFF.

This clone was observed a few times. The gene calls are TRBV5-4 and TRBJ2-7; 8 bases align to TRBD1. Germline V gene data show CDR1 as SGHNT and CDR2 as YYREEE (reference sequence). There are 14 residues in the CDR3. With 3 bases clipped from V and 7 bases from J, the junction kept 9 bases outside the gene matches. The DNA for the CDR3 is TGTGCCAGCAGCTCTGAGGGACAGGCTAAAGAGCAGTACTTC. Translating it yields CASSSEGQAKEQYF.

This chain connects TRBV4-3 to TRBJ1-2; D uncertain. The CDR3 is made up of 14 amino acids. Germline CDR1 is LGHNA and CDR2 is YSLEER. Trimming left V 1 base short and J 0 bases short, with 6 bases between. The CDR3 DNA is TGCGCCAGCAGCCAAGTTACAGCTAACTATGGCTACACCTTC. It translates to CASSQVTANYGYTF.

CDR3 in DNA: TGTGCCAGCTCACCACTATCGAACACTGAAGCTTTCTTT. Protein product: CASSPLSNTEAFF. This rearrangement joins TRBV18 to TRBJ1-1; the D is unclear. The germline CDR1 and CDR2 sequences are KGHSH and LQKENI. The CDR3 is 13 amino acids. The V end lost 1 base, the J end lost 1 base, and 4 bases lay between the germline ends.

The chain uses TRBV5-1 and TRBJ1-1, with TRBD1 matching over 9 bases. CDR3 length equals 16 residues. Germline trimming cut 4 bases from V and 0 bases from J; bases unmatched to any gene: 7. The germline V gene has CDR1 SGHRS and CDR2 YFSETQ. CDR3 DNA sequence: TGCGCCAGCAGCCTAGGGACAGGGACCTTGAACACTGAAGCTTTCTTT. Translation gives CASSLGTGTLNTEAFF. The full variable domain, with the rest looked up from reference TRBV5-1 and TRBJ1-1, is KAGVTQTPRYLIKTRGQQVTLSCSPISGHRSVSWYQQTPGQGLQFLFEYFSETQRNKGNFPGRFSGRQFSNSRSEMNVSTLELGDSALYLCASSLGTGTLNTEAFFGQGTRLTVV.

The chain is built from TRBV27 and TRBJ1-1, with D possibly matching TRBD1 (6 bases). This CDR3 region has 14 residues. V gave up 6 bases and J gave up 0 bases, with 11 bases separating them. In germline, CDR1 is MNHEY, CDR2 SMNVEV (reference sequence). CDR3 sequence reads: CASSRTGMNTEAFF. The CDR3 bases are TGTGCCAGCAGCCGTACAGGGATGAACACTGAAGCTTTCTTT.

This chain connects TRBV24-1 to TRBJ2-7, with D possibly matching TRBD2 (6 bases). The CDR3 covers 15 residues. The germline V gene has CDR1 KGHDR and CDR2 SFDVKD. Trimming shortened V by 6 bases and J by 5 bases, and 19 bases separated the two germline ends. The CDR3 DNA sequence: TGTGCCACCAGTCCCGGGAGCCTACCCCTGGACGAGCAGTACTTC. Translated, it gives CATSPGSLPLDEQYF.

The chain joins TRBV2 to TRBJ1-1, with 7 bases matching TRBD1. Unmatched junction bases numbered 2, after V lost 2 bases and J lost 11 bases. Germline loops: CDR1 SNHLY, CDR2 FYNNEI. There are 11 residues in the CDR3. The CDR3 DNA is TGTGCCAGCAGTGAACAGGGGGGTGCTTTCTTT. Amino acids: CASSEQGGAFF.

The gene calls are TRBV7-3 and TRBJ2-1; D is unclear. The CDR3 length is 13 residues. Trimming left V 4 bases short and J 7 bases short, with 11 bases between. Germline V gene sequence: CDR1 SGHTA, CDR2 FQGTGA. CDR3 loop: CASSSPPENEQFF. The CDR3 DNA follows: TGTGCCAGCAGCTCTCCCCCGGAGAATGAGCAGTTCTTC.

The chain combines TRBV19 with TRBJ1-5, with TRBD1 as a possible D gene (5 bases). Germline values: CDR1 LNHDA, CDR2 SQIVND (reference sequence). The CDR3 is 15 residues long. Between the trimmed V and J ends, which lost 0 bases and 3 bases, there was a span of 9 bases. The CDR3 nucleotides are TGTGCCAGTAGTATAGATCCGGGGGACAATCAGCCCCAGCATTTT. Its protein product is CASSIDPGDNQPQHF.

V and J are TRBV4-2 and TRBJ2-7; D gene uncertain. CDR3 size: 16 residues. V lost 4 bases and J lost 2, with 18 bases in between. Germline V gives CDR1 LGHNA, CDR2 YNFKEQ. The DNA of the CDR3 is TGTGCCAGCAGCCTCGGTTTGGAACAGCCGACCTACGAGCAGTACTTC. Its translation: CASSLGLEQPTYEQYF.

The chain joins TRBV3-1 (or the pseudogene TRBV3-2) to TRBJ2-7; 8 nucleotides match TRBD1. There are 15 residues in the CDR3. Trimming at V came to 8 bases and at J to 3 bases, leaving 12 bases not matched to a gene. Germline CDR1 is LGHDT and CDR2 is YNNKEL (reference sequence). CDR3 sequence (DNA): TGTGCCAGCGAAGCAGGACAGGGTGGGCACTACGAGCAGTACTTC. Encoded protein: CASEAGQGGHYEQYF.